The 17 T cell receptor beta chains presented below share a single source sample, sequenced in a study of blood T cell repertoires in COVID-19. Repertoires were generated with immunoSEQ multiplex PCR, while TCRdb's copy carries only in-frame clones and drops some. The sample shows roughly 220,000 clones, roughly 85% of them seen only once. The sample taken for sequencing was PBMCs or T cells enriched from blood (not recorded which). These receptors were collected from a woman aged 35 to 49 with acute COVID-19.

This clone was detected only a few times. The chain uses TRBV2 and TRBJ1-2; D uncertain. Germline CDR1 and CDR2: SNHLY and FYNNEI. V lost 1 base and J lost 4, with 13 bases in between. The CDR3 spans 15 residues. CDR3 DNA sequence: TGTGCCAGCAGTGAAGTCAGGCAGCCCCTCTATGGCTACACCTTC. Protein: CASSEVRQPLYGYTF.

This rearrangement joins TRBV28 to TRBJ1-4, with D possibly matching TRBD1 (6 bases). The CDR3 consists of 17 residues. Germline CDR1 reads MDHEN; CDR2 reads SYDVKM. The germline V and J ends were trimmed by 2 bases and 9 bases, with 22 bases remaining between them. The CDR3 bases are TGTGCCAGCAGTTTAGGGAACAGGGCTATAGTGCATCAAAAACTGTTTTTT. Encoded protein: CASSLGNRAIVHQKLFF.

The rearrangement uses TRBV7-3 and TRBJ2-3; 7 bases are a match to TRBD1. Unmatched junction bases numbered 3, after V lost 5 bases and J lost 7 bases. CDR1 is SGHTA, CDR2 FQGTGA, per germline. CDR3 length equals 12 residues. CDR3 nucleotide sequence: TGTGCCAGCAGCCCGGGACAGCATACGCAGTATTTT. This gives the protein CASSPGQHTQYF.

This chain uses TRBV27 with TRBJ1-2; D perhaps matches TRBD1 (6 bases). The CDR3 consists of 14 residues. Trimming removed 2 bases from V and 8 bases from J, with 15 bases in between. Germline CDR1 reads MNHEY; CDR2 reads SMNVEV (reference sequence). This CDR3 is CASSLQGGGYGYTF. The DNA of the CDR3 is TGTGCCAGCAGTTTACAGGGAGGGGGGTACGGCTACACCTTC.

This chain links TRBV23-1 with TRBJ1-6; 9 bases agree with TRBD1. TRBV23-1 is assigned to the ORF class and has an uncertain function. V was pared by 0 bases and J by 7 bases, with 1 base of the junction left unmatched. The CDR3 is made up of 15 amino acids. This CDR3 reads CASSQSGTGNSPLHF. In DNA form, the CDR3 reads TGCGCCAGCAGTCAATCTGGGACAGGGAATTCACCCCTCCACTTT.

The chain carries TRBV5-5 and TRBJ1-2; D is perhaps TRBD1 (6 bases). The CDR3 is made up of 12 amino acids. Trimming shortened V by 0 bases and J by 8 bases, and 8 bases separated the two germline ends. CDR1 is SGHKS and CDR2 is YYEKEE in the germline V gene (reference sequence). The CDR3 loop reads CASSLEGEGYTF. The CDR3 nucleotides read TGTGCCAGCAGCTTGGAGGGGGAAGGCTACACCTTC.

The chain couples TRBV19 to TRBJ1-1; D ambiguous. This CDR3 spans 18 amino acids. Trimming removed 1 base from V and 0 bases from J, with 18 bases in between. CDR1 is LNHDA, CDR2 SQIVND, per germline (reference sequence). The CDR3 nucleotides read TGTGCCAGTAGTATAGGGTCCGGTCAGGCAGCCATGAACACTGAAGCTTTCTTT. This codes for CASSIGSGQAAMNTEAFF.

The chain couples TRBV9 to TRBJ2-3; D uncertain. Per the germline V gene, CDR1 is SGDLS and CDR2 is YYNGEE. The CDR3 length is 12 residues. V lost 0 bases, J lost 5 bases, and 4 bases lay in between. The CDR3 loop is CASSVAGDTQYF. CDR3 DNA: TGTGCCAGCAGCGTAGCCGGAGATACGCAGTATTTT.

This clone ranks as large (0.1 to 1%). The rearrangement links TRBV6-5 to TRBJ1-3; D gene uncertain. Per germline, CDR1 MNHEY and CDR2 SVGAGI. The V and J ends lost 6 bases and 2 bases respectively, with 8 bases between them. The CDR3 spans 13 residues. The CDR3 nucleotides read TGTGCCAGCAGGCCGGGTGCTGGAAACACCATATATTTT. Translated: CASRPGAGNTIYF.

A single count supports this clone. J is TRBJ1-6 and V is TRBV11-2; 9 bases align to TRBD1. The CDR3 consists of 14 residues. Germline-derived CDR1 and CDR2 are SGHAT and FQNNGV. V dropped 5 bases and J dropped 7; count of bases not matched to a gene: 3. The DNA of the CDR3 is TGTGCCAGCAGCCGAGACAGGGGGAATTCACCCCTCCACTTT. Translating gives CASSRDRGNSPLHF.

The chain links TRBV20-1 to TRBJ2-1, with D possibly TRBD2 on 5 matching bases. The germline gives CDR1 DFQATT, CDR2 SNEGSKA (reference sequence). This CDR3 has 11 amino acids. V was clipped by 5 bases and J by 9 bases, with 11 bases between them. The CDR3 sequence is CSAGPGFEQFF. The CDR3 nucleotides read TGCAGTGCTGGGCCGGGATTTGAGCAGTTCTTC.

The V and J genes are TRBV2 and TRBJ2-3; 13 nucleotides match TRBD2. The trim removed 6 bases at V and 7 bases at J, leaving 7 bases unmatched. CDR1 SNHLY and CDR2 FYNNEI come from the germline V gene. The CDR3 is 15 amino acids. CDR3 sequence: CASRETSGGMYTQYF. The CDR3 DNA follows: TGTGCCAGCAGGGAGACTAGCGGGGGGATGTATACGCAGTATTTT.

The chain is built from TRBV5-1 and TRBJ1-6; D is perhaps TRBD1 (6 bases). The CDR3 length is 16 residues. Germline V gene sequence: CDR1 SGHRS, CDR2 YFSETQ. Trimming removed 3 bases from V and 8 bases from J, with 18 bases in between. CDR3 amino acids: CASSYFTDSSDSPLHF. CDR3 DNA sequence: TGCGCCAGCAGCTATTTCACGGACAGTAGCGATTCACCCCTCCACTTT.

This clone was counted a single time. The J gene is TRBJ1-2, the V gene TRBV5-1; no clear D gene. CDR1 and CDR2 from the germline V gene are SGHRS and YFSETQ. V lost 6 bases, J lost 8 bases, and 11 bases lay in between. This CDR3 is 11 amino acids long. The CDR3 protein is CASTEGRGYTF. In DNA form, the CDR3 reads TGCGCCAGCACCGAGGGTAGGGGCTACACCTTC.

V is TRBV5-1 and J is TRBJ2-1, with 13 bases lining up with TRBD2. Looked up from germline, CDR1 is SGHRS and CDR2 is YFSETQ. This CDR3 has 16 residues. The V segment lost 0 bases and the J segment 9 bases; nucleotides outside the gene matches: 6. The DNA for the CDR3 is TGCGCCAGCAGCTTGGGACTAGCGGGGGGTGTCTCTGAGCAGTTCTTC. It specifies CASSLGLAGGVSEQFF.

The rearrangement links TRBV11-2 to TRBJ1-2, with TRBD1 matching over 7 bases. The CDR3 covers 13 residues. The V and J ends lost 4 bases and 4 bases, in that order; junction bases with no gene match: 3. From germline, CDR1 is SGHAT and CDR2 FQNNGV. CDR3 residues: CASSSDRVYGYTF. The CDR3 DNA reads as TGTGCCAGCAGCTCCGACAGGGTCTATGGCTACACCTTC.

This clone was recorded only once. The genes are TRBV19 and TRBJ1-2, with D perhaps matching TRBD1 (5 bases). The CDR3 runs 16 residues. Germline lookup yields CDR1 LNHDA and CDR2 SQIVND (reference sequence). The ends were cut back, 5 bases at V and 8 bases at J, with 24 bases in the middle. The CDR3 spells CASSPSGTSTVWGYTF. In nucleotides, the CDR3 is TGTGCCAGTAGTCCCTCCGGGACTTCAACCGTATGGGGCTACACCTTC.